The 3 T cell receptor beta chains reported below all come from one sample, sequenced in a study of T cells after yellow fever vaccination (dated by TCRdb to 2018 to 2020). This specimen's treatment or condition label, per the study, means: live attenuated yellow fever vaccine strain. The library was obtained by 5' RACE. Sequencing relied on an Illumina HiSeq 2500. In-frame beta chains were kept once TCRdb had trimmed the public reads at Q25 with fastp and called clones with MiXCR. One record per CDR3 amino acid sequence lists the most common genes and DNA. The sample data list about 360,000 distinct CDR3 sequences, and about 6.2% of these were observed just once. The leading ten clones occupy about 15% of the sample. The sample in question was PBMCs, obtained 5 days after the yellow fever booster vaccination. The origin of the receptors is a man younger than 45 who received the YFV17D yellow fever vaccine.

This chain joins TRBV19 and TRBJ2-6; D is undetermined. V was cut by 2 bases and J by 4 bases, with 15 bases left in between. Germline V gene lookup returns CDR1 LNHDA and CDR2 SQIVND (reference sequence). This CDR3 has 17 residues. CDR3 in amino acids: CASSIILTGRGANVLTF. The CDR3 region has the DNA TGTGCCAGTAGTATAATATTAACGGGCCGAGGGGCCAACGTCCTGACTTTC.

This clonotype has ten or more counts. The chain combines TRBV7-9 with TRBJ2-5, with 7 bases matching TRBD2. The CDR3 totals 15 residues. Unmatched junction bases numbered 8, after V lost 5 bases and J lost 2 bases. The germline V gene has CDR1 SEHNR and CDR2 FQNEAQ (reference sequence). The CDR3 region is CASSPVGGLQETQYF. The CDR3 region has the DNA TGTGCCAGCAGCCCGGTGGGAGGGCTACAAGAGACCCAGTACTTC.

This chain joins TRBV27 and TRBJ2-1; TRBD2 agrees at 11 bases. The V segment lost 2 bases and the J segment 0 bases; nucleotides outside the gene matches: 6. This CDR3 spans 18 amino acids. The germline V gene has CDR1 MNHEY and CDR2 SMNVEV (reference sequence). The chain's CDR3 is CASSLLGTSGSSYNEQFF. CDR3 nucleotides: TGTGCCAGCAGTTTACTTGGGACTAGCGGAAGCTCCTACAATGAGCAGTTCTTC.